This TCR beta chain was recovered during a study of T-cell memory formation after mild COVID-19. General study points: CD4+ contracting clones lay mainly in CM and EM, CD8+ ones in EMRA. Later expanders leaned toward CD4+, whereas clones contracting from day 15 to 85 were balanced CD4/CD8.

Turning to this clonotype: Its target is not known.

TCRdb reprocessed the 5' RACE reads via MiXCR and lists one record per CDR3 protein. The sample yields fewer than 400,000 distinct CDR3 sequences, 13% seen once. With 2 bases removed from V and 8 bases from J, the gap between germline ends came to 7 bases. This CDR3 region has 12 residues. Germline CDR1 MNHEY, CDR2 SVGAGI. The source material was PBMCs or a T cell subset sorted from them (not recorded which). The chain employs TRBV6-5 and TRBJ2-1; possibly TRBD1 or TRBD2 for D (5 bases each). The sequence was obtained from a man between 18 and 29 years old who had mild COVID-19 (a few samples of this study predate the infection). Cell type and time point are not known. CDR3 DNA: TGTGCCAGCAGTTACGGGGACCATGAGCAGTTCTTC. The encoded protein is CASSYGDHEQFF.